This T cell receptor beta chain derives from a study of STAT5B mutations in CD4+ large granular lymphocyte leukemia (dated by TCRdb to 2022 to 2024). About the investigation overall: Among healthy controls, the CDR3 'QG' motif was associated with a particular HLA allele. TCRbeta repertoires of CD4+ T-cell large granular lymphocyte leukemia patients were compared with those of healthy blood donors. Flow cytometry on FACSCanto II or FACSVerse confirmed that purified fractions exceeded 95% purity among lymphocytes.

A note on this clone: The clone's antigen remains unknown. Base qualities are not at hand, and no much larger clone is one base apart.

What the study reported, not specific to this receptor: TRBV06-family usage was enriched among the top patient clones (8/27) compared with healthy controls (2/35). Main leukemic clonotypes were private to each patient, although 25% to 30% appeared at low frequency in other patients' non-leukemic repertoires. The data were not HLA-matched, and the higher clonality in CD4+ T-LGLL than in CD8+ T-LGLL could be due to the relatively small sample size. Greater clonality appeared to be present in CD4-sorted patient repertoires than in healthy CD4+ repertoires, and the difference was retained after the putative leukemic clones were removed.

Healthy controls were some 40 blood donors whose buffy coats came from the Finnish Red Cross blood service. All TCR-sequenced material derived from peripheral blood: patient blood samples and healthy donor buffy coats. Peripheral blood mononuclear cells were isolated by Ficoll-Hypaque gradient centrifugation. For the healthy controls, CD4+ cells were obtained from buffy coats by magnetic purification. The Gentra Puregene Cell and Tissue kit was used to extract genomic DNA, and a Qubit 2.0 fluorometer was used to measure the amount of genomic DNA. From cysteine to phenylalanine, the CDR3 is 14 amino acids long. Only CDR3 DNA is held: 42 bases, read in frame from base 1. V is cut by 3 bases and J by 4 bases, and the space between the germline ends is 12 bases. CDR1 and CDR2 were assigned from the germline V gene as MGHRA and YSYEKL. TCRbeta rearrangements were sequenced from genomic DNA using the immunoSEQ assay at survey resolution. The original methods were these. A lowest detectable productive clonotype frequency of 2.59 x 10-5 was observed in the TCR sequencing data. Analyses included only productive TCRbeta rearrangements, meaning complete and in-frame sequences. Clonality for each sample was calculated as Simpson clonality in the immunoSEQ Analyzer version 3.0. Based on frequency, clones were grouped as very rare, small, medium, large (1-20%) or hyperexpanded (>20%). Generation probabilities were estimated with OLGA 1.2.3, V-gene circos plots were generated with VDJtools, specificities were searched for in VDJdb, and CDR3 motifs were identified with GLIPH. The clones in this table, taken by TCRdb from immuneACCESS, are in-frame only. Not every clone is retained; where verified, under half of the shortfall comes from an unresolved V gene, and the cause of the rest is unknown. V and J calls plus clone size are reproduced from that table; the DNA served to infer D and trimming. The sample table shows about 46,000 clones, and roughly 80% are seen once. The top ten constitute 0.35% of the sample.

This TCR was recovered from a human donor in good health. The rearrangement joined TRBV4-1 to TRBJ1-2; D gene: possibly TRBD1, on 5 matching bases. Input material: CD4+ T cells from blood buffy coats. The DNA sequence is TGCGCCAGCAGCCAGGGGACCGTCACCTATGGCTACACCTTC. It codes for CASSQGTVTYGYTF.